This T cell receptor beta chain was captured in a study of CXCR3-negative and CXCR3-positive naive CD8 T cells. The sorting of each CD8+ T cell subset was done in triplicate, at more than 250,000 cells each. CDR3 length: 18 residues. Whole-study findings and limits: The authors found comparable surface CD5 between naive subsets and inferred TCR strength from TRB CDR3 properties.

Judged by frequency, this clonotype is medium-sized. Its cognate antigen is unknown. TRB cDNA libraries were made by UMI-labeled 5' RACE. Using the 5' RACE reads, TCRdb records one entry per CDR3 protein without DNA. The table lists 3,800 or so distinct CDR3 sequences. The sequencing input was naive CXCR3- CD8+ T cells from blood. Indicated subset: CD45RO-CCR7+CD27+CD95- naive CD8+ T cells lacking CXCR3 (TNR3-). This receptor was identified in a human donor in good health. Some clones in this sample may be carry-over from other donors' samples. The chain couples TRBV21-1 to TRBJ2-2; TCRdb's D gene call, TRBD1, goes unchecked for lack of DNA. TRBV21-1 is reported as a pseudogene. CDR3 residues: CASSKVDPRTGDTGELFF.